This T cell receptor beta chain stems from a study of high-grade serous ovarian cancer treatment subgroups. Study as a whole: Samples averaged 14,192 reads and 6,900 or so unique TCR beta rearrangements. Findings of the study overall: Clonal relatedness tracked neoantigen level, and by trend copy number and mutation load. Without spatial data, bulk sequencing limits insight into HGSC tumor diversity.

Only in-frame clones appear in the TCRdb table, and some are missing; sequencing was by immunoSEQ multiplex PCR. The table shows roughly 10,000 clones, with 68% occurring only once. The tumor samples were collected prior to definitive surgery or chemotherapy. Concerning this clone itself: The target antigen is unknown.

The length of the CDR3 is 14 residues. Trimming stripped 9 bases from V and 7 bases from J, with 17 bases between. The germline V gene has CDR1 SGHTS and CDR2 YDEGEE. V is TRBV5-8 and J is TRBJ1-6; possible D gene TRBD1, 6 bases. Sequencing used tumor tissue. The clonotype originates from a human donor with high-grade serous ovarian cancer. This CDR3 is CATNRANYNSPLHF. DNA for the CDR3: TGTGCCACTAACAGGGCCAACTACAATTCACCCCTCCACTTT.